Shown below are 18 T cell receptor beta chains from a single sample sequenced in a study of shared clonotypes between healthy human individuals. Naive CD8 populations comprised CD45RO-negative cells positively selected for CCR7, excluding terminally differentiated effector memory CD45RA+ cells. Clones were sequenced by immunoSEQ multiplex PCR, and TCRdb holds only the in-frame ones, with some missing. The data show around 700,000 clones, roughly nine tenths seen once. The sequenced sample consisted of naive CD8+ T cells sorted from blood. The receptors were sampled from a man between 25 and 39 years old in good health.

V usage is TRBV7-9 and J usage is TRBJ2-7; D is tentatively TRBD1 or TRBD2 (5 bases each). This CDR3 region has 14 residues. Germline values: CDR1 SEHNR, CDR2 FQNEAQ (reference sequence). V lost 5 bases and J 2 bases, leaving 13 bases between the germline ends. Here the CDR3 reads CASSPRLGPYEQYF. The CDR3 DNA reads TGTGCCAGCAGCCCCAGGCTGGGACCCTACGAGCAGTACTTC.

The V gene is TRBV29-1, the J gene TRBJ1-2; tentatively, D is TRBD1 (6 bases). Germline V gene data show CDR1 as SQVTM and CDR2 as ANQGSEA. V shed 3 bases and J shed 6 bases, with 17 bases lying between them. The CDR3 has 14 residues. CDR3 nucleotides: TGCAGCGTTGAGGATGACAGGACGGTTCATGGCTACACCTTC. The encoded protein is CSVEDDRTVHGYTF. Full variable domain (outside the CDR3, taken from reference TRBV29-1 and TRBJ1-2): SAVISQKPSRDICQRGTSLTIQCQVDSQVTMMFWYRQQPGQSLTLIATANQGSEATYESGFVIDKFPISRPNLTFSTLTVSNMSPEDSSIYLCSVEDDRTVHGYTFGSGTRLTVV.

This rearrangement joins TRBV29-1 to TRBJ2-3; D may be TRBD1 or TRBD2 (6 bases each). V lost 3 bases and J 4 bases, leaving 26 bases between the germline ends. Germline CDR1 is SQVTM and CDR2 is ANQGSEA. The CDR3 runs 18 residues. DNA of the CDR3: TGCAGCGTTGAGGGGGGCAACGATCCTAATACCTTCCCAGATACGCAGTATTTT. It codes for CSVEGGNDPNTFPDTQYF.

CDR3 residues: CASSGGQEAYEQYF. The DNA of the CDR3 is TGTGCCAGCAGTGGGGGACAGGAAGCTTACGAGCAGTACTTC. The rearrangement uses TRBV2 and TRBJ2-7; 8 bases are shared with TRBD1. Trimming cost V 4 bases and J 4 bases; bases outside gene matches: 6. The germline gives CDR1 SNHLY, CDR2 FYNNEI. The CDR3 has 14 residues.

The chain links TRBV7-9 to TRBJ1-2, with 9 bases aligning to TRBD1. The trim removed 5 bases at V and 6 bases at J, leaving 4 bases unmatched. CDR3 length: 13 amino acids. Germline V gives CDR1 SEHNR, CDR2 FQNEAQ (reference sequence). The CDR3 DNA is TGTGCCAGCAGCACGGGGACAGGGAATGGCTACACCTTC. Protein sequence: CASSTGTGNGYTF. Together with reference TRBV7-9 and TRBJ1-2, the CDR3 gives the full variable domain: DTGVSQNPRHKITKRGQNVTFRCDPISEHNRLYWYRQTLGQGPEFLTYFQNEAQLEKSRLLSDRFSAERPKGSFSTLEIQRTEQGDSAMYLCASSTGTGNGYTFGSGTRLTVV.

The chain recombines TRBV5-4 with TRBJ2-5; perhaps TRBD1 as D (6 bases). Germline CDR1 SGHNT, CDR2 YYREEE (reference sequence). The CDR3 consists of 14 residues. V was shortened by 3 bases and J by 1 base, with 10 bases between the two germline ends. CDR3 amino acids: CASSSQGTQETQYF. The CDR3 nucleotides are TGTGCCAGCAGCTCACAGGGTACCCAAGAGACCCAGTACTTC.

This chain joins TRBV11-2 and TRBJ2-3, with D uncertain. Germline loops: CDR1 SGHAT, CDR2 FQNNGV. The CDR3 totals 14 residues. The germline V and J ends were trimmed by 5 bases and 3 bases, with 12 bases remaining between them. In nucleotides, the CDR3 is TGTGCCAGCAGCCCAGAGGTAGGGACAGATACGCAGTATTTT. Protein product: CASSPEVGTDTQYF.

The gene calls are TRBV29-1 and TRBJ2-5; 11 positions match TRBD2. In germline, CDR1 is SQVTM, CDR2 ANQGSEA. Losses at the gene ends were 6 bases for V and 5 bases for J; bases not matched to a gene: 14. This CDR3 comprises 16 residues. CDR3 in DNA: TGCAGCGTGAACCCCACTAGCGGGAGAAGGGGGGAGACCCAGTACTTC. Its translation: CSVNPTSGRRGETQYF. Looking up the rest from reference TRBV29-1 and TRBJ2-5 gives the full variable domain: SAVISQKPSRDICQRGTSLTIQCQVDSQVTMMFWYRQQPGQSLTLIATANQGSEATYESGFVIDKFPISRPNLTFSTLTVSNMSPEDSSIYLCSVNPTSGRRGETQYFGPGTRLLVL.

This clone was detected only once. This chain joins TRBV4-1 and TRBJ2-2; unclear D gene. The germline gives CDR1 MGHRA, CDR2 YSYEKL. Trimming took 1 base from V and 6 from J, leaving 9 bases between them. This CDR3 spans 14 amino acids. CDR3 nucleotides: TGCGCCAGCAGCCAAGGTGACCTGGCCGGGGAGCTGTTTTTT. Translating gives CASSQGDLAGELFF.

The chain couples TRBV11-3 to TRBJ2-1; the match to TRBD2 covers 8 bases. Trimming removed 4 bases from V and 10 bases from J; junction bases left unmatched: 12. Germline CDR1 reads SGHNT; CDR2 reads YENEEA. CDR3 length equals 15 residues. The chain's CDR3 is CASSSLTTSGDEQFF. The CDR3 nucleotides are TGTGCCAGCAGCTCGCTAACAACTAGCGGAGACGAGCAGTTCTTC.

The chain joins TRBV7-9 to TRBJ2-3; D is perhaps TRBD1 or TRBD2 (5 bases each). The CDR3 totals 15 residues. Germline CDR1 reads SEHNR; CDR2 reads FQNEAQ (reference sequence). V was pared by 5 bases and J by 4 bases, with 16 bases between. The CDR3: CASSARDQNPDTQYF. The CDR3 coding sequence is TGTGCCAGCAGCGCACGGGACCAGAACCCAGATACGCAGTATTTT.

This clone was found once. V usage is TRBV7-2 and J usage is TRBJ2-1; no firm D call. V shed 1 base and J shed 5 bases, with 6 bases lying between them. Germline CDR1 and CDR2: SGHTA and FQGNSA. The CDR3 covers 13 residues. The CDR3 DNA reads as TGTGCCAGCAGCTTAGACCCGAACAATGAGCAGTTCTTC. This codes for CASSLDPNNEQFF.

The sample holds one count of this clone. The CDR3 DNA reads TGTGCCAGCAGCCAAGGTTTGACTAGCGGGAGTCTGGCAGATACGCAGTATTTT. Protein: CASSQGLTSGSLADTQYF. This chain connects TRBV14 to TRBJ2-3, with 12 bases fitting TRBD2. CDR3 size: 18 residues. Trimming at V came to 1 base and at J to 4 bases, leaving 9 bases not matched to a gene. The germline V gene encodes CDR1 SGHDN and CDR2 FVKESK. The full variable domain, in which reference TRBV14 and TRBJ2-3 provide the parts outside the CDR3, is EAGVTQFPSHSVIEKGQTVTLRCDPISGHDNLYWYRRVMGKEIKFLLHFVKESKQDESGMPNNRFLAERTGGTYSTLKVQPAELEDSGVYFCASSQGLTSGSLADTQYFGPGTRLTVL.

This chain links TRBV27 with TRBJ2-2; 10 bases agree with TRBD2. CDR3 length: 17 amino acids. The V gene end was trimmed by 5 bases and the J gene end by 2 bases; junction bases not matched to a gene: 8. Germline V gene sequence: CDR1 MNHEY, CDR2 SMNVEV (reference sequence). CDR3 nucleotide sequence: TGTGCCAGCAGTCTCCTCAGCGGGAGGGGAAACACCGGGGAGCTGTTTTTT. Translated: CASSLLSGRGNTGELFF.

This rearrangement joins TRBV5-4 to TRBJ2-1; 11 positions agree with TRBD2. The V gene end was trimmed by 0 bases and the J gene end by 8 bases; junction bases not matched to a gene: 13. There are 18 residues in the CDR3. Germline-derived CDR1 and CDR2 are SGHNT and YYREEE (reference sequence). CDR3 in DNA: TGTGCCAGCAGCTTGGAACTAGCGGGAGAGGGCGCCCAGGATGAGCAGTTCTTC. Translating it yields CASSLELAGEGAQDEQFF.

V and J are TRBV7-9 and TRBJ2-3; D possibly corresponds to TRBD1 (5 bases). The CDR3 runs to 15 residues. Looked up from germline, CDR1 is SEHNR and CDR2 is FQNEAQ (reference sequence). The germline V and J ends were trimmed by 5 bases and 3 bases, with 15 bases remaining between them. The CDR3 loop is CASSKSGLGTDTQYF. The CDR3 nucleotides are TGTGCCAGCAGCAAGTCAGGGCTTGGGACAGATACGCAGTATTTT. Full variable domain (missing parts from reference TRBV7-9 and TRBJ2-3): DTGVSQNPRHKITKRGQNVTFRCDPISEHNRLYWYRQTLGQGPEFLTYFQNEAQLEKSRLLSDRFSAERPKGSFSTLEIQRTEQGDSAMYLCASSKSGLGTDTQYFGPGTRLTVL.

CDR3 nucleotide sequence: TGTGCCAGCAGCCAAGAGCTCGGCTTTAGCACAGATACGCAGTATTTT. Its protein product is CASSQELGFSTDTQYF. The chain uses TRBV4-2 and TRBJ2-3; D not resolved. The CDR3 has 16 amino acids. V lost 0 bases to trimming and J lost 0 bases, with 10 bases between them. Germline assignment: CDR1 LGHNA and CDR2 YNFKEQ.

The chain joins TRBV14 to TRBJ2-7; 7 positions match TRBD1. CDR3 length equals 13 residues. Germline V lookup: CDR1 SGHDN, CDR2 FVKESK. The V gene end was trimmed by 2 bases and the J gene end by 3 bases; junction bases not matched to a gene: 1. CDR3 sequence reads: CASSQWTGYEQYF. DNA of the CDR3: TGTGCCAGCAGCCAATGGACAGGCTACGAGCAGTACTTC.